A single T cell receptor (beta chain) is shown here with its context. In the PCR, 60 Vbeta and 13 Jbeta primers were used. This table comes from immunoSEQ multiplex PCR, and its TCRdb copy is limited to in-frame clones, with some not included. The sample lists fewer than 120,000 clones; approximately 80% were seen once. This record comes from a study of cytomegalovirus exposure and HLA in healthy donors. About the study: Within an early data release were roughly 83 million unique TCRs drawn from HLA-typed donors. Across a few hundred genotyped donors, about 80% landed in the Caucasian-associated ancestry cluster.

The CDR3 consists of 15 residues. Germline values: CDR1 MNHEY, CDR2 SVGAGI. The junction had 6 bases not matched to a gene; V was cut back by 6 bases and J by 4 bases. Material: PBMCs. The J gene is TRBJ1-1, the V gene TRBV6-5; 12 bases are a match to TRBD1. This clonotype was obtained from a man aged 30 to 45 in good health and CMV-seropositive. The CDR3 loop reads CASRRDRGPGTEAFF. In DNA, the CDR3 is TGTGCCAGCAGGCGGGACAGGGGGCCGGGCACTGAAGCTTTCTTT.